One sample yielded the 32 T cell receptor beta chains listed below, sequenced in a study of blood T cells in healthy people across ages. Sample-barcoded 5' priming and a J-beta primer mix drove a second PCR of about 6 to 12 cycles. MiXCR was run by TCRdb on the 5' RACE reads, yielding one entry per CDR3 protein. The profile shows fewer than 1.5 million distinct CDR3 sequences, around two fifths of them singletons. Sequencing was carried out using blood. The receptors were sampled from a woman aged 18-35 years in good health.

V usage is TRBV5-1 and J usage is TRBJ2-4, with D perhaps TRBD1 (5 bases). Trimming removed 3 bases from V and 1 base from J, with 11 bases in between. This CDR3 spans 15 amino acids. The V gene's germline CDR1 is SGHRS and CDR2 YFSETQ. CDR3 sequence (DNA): TGCGCCAGCAGCTGGGGCTATAAGGCCAAAAACATTCAGTACTTC. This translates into CASSWGYKAKNIQYF.

This CDR3 reads CASSQSLGAPETQYF. The DNA for the CDR3 is TGTGCCAGCAGTCAATCCCTAGGGGCCCCAGAGACCCAGTACTTC. The chain joins TRBV6-2 or TRBV6-3 to TRBJ2-4, with D possibly TRBD1 on 5 matching bases. The J call is in doubt because the DNA end fits TRBJ2-5 better. The CDR3 has 15 residues. Germline V gene lookup returns CDR1 MNHEY and CDR2 SVGEGT.

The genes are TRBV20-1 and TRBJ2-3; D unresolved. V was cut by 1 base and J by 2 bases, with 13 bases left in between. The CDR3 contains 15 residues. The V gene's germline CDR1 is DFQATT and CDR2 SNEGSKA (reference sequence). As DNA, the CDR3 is TGCAGTGCTAGAGGCCCCCGACCGATCACAGATACGCAGTATTTT. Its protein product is CSARGPRPITDTQYF.

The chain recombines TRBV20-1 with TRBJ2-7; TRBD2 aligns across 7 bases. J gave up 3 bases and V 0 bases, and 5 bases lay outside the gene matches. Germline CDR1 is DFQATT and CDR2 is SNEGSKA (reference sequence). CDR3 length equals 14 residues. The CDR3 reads CSAREASGNYEQYF. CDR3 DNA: TGCAGTGCTAGAGAGGCTAGCGGCAACTACGAGCAGTACTTC.

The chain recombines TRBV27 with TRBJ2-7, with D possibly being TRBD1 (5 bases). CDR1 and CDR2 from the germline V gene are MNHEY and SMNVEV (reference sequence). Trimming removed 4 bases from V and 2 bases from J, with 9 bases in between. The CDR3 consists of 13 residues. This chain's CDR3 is CASSCQGTYEQYF. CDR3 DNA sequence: TGTGCCAGCAGTTGCCAGGGAACCTACGAGCAGTACTTC.

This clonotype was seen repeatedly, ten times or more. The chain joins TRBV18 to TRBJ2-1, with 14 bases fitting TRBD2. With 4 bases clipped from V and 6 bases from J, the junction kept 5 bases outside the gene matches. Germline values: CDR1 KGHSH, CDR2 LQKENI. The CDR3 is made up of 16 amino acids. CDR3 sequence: CASSLGLAGVINEQFF. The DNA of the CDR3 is TGTGCCAGCTCACTGGGACTAGCGGGAGTCATCAATGAGCAGTTCTTC.

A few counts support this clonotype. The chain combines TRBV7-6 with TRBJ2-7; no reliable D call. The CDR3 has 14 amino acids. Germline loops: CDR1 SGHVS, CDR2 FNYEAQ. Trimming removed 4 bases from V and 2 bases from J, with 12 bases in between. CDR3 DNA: TGTGCCAGCAGCTGGGCGGCGGACCCCTACGAGCAGTACTTC. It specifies CASSWAADPYEQYF.

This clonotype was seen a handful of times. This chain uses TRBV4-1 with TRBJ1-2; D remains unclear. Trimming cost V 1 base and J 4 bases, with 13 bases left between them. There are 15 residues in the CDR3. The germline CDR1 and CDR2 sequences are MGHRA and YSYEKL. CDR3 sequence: CASSQVWKEVYGYTF. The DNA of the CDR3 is TGCGCCAGCAGCCAAGTTTGGAAGGAAGTCTATGGCTACACCTTC.

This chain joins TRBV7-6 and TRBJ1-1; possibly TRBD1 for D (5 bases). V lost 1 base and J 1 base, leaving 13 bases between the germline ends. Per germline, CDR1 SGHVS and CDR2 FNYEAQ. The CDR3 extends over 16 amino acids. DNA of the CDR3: TGTGCCAGCAGCTTAGTAAACGGCAGGGAGAACACTGAAGCTTTCTTT. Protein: CASSLVNGRENTEAFF. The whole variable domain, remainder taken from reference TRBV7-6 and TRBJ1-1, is GAGVSQSPRYKVTKRGQDVALRCDPISGHVSLYWYRQALGQGPEFLTYFNYEAQQDKSGLPNDRFSAERPEGSISTLTIQRTEQRDSAMYRCASSLVNGRENTEAFFGQGTRLTVV.

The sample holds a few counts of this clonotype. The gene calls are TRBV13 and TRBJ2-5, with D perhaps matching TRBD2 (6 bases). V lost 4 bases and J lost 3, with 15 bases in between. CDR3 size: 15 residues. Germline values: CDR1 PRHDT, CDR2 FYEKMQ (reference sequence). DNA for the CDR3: TGTGCCAGCAGCTCCCCTGAGGAGGGGAAAGAGACCCAGTACTTC. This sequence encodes CASSSPEEGKETQYF.

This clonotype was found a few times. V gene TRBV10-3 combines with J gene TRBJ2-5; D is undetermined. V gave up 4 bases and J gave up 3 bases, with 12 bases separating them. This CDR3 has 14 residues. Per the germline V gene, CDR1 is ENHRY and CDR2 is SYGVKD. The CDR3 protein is CAISGPPPEETQYF. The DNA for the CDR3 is TGTGCCATCAGTGGGCCCCCACCAGAAGAGACCCAGTACTTC.

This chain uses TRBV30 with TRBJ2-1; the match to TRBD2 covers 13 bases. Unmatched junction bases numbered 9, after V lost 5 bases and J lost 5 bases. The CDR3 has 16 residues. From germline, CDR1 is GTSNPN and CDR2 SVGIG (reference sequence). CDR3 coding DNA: TGTGCCTGGTTGGACGGGACTAGCGGGATAAACAATGAGCAGTTCTTC. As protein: CAWLDGTSGINNEQFF.

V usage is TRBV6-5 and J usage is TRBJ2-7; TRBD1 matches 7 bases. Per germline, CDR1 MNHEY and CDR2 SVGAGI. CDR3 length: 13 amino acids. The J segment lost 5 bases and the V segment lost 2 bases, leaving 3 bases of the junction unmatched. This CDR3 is CASSYNRGHEQYF. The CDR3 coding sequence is TGTGCCAGCAGTTACAACAGGGGCCACGAGCAGTACTTC.

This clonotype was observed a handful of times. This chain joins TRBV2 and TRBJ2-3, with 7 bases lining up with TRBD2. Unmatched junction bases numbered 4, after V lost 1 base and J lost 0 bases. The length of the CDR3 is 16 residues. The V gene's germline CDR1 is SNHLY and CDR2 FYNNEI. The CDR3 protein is CASSEGEGGSTDTQYF. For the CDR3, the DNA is TGTGCCAGCAGTGAAGGGGAGGGAGGGAGCACAGATACGCAGTATTTT. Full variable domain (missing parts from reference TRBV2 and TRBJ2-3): EPEVTQTPSHQVTQMGQEVILRCVPISNHLYFYWYRQILGQKVEFLVSFYNNEISEKSEIFDDQFSVERPDGSNFTLKIRSTKLEDSAMYFCASSEGEGGSTDTQYFGPGTRLTVL.

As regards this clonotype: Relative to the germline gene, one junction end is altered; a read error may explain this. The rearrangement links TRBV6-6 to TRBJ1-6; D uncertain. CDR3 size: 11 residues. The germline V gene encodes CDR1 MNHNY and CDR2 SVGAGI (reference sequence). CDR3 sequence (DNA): TGTGCCAGCCTGCGAGATTCGCCCCTCCACTTT. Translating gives CASLRDSPLHF.

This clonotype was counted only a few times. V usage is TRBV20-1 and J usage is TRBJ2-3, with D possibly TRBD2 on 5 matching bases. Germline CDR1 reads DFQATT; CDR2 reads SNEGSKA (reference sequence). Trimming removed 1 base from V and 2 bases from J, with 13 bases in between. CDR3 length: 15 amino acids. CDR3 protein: CSARVLGGYTDTQYF. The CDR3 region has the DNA TGCAGTGCTAGAGTATTAGGCGGGTACACAGATACGCAGTATTTT.

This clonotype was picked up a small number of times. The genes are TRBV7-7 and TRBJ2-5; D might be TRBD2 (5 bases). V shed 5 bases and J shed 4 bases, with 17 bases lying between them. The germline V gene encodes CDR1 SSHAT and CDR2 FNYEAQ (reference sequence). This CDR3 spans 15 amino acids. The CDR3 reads CASSIGRSGRETQYF. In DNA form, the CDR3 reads TGTGCCAGCAGCATAGGACGTTCGGGAAGAGAGACCCAGTACTTC.

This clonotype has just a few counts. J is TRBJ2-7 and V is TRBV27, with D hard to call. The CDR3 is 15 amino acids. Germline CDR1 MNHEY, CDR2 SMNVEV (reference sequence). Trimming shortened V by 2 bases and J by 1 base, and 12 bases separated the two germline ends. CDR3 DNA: TGTGCCAGCAGTTTAACGGCCGATGGTTCCTACGAGCAGTACTTC. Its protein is CASSLTADGSYEQYF.

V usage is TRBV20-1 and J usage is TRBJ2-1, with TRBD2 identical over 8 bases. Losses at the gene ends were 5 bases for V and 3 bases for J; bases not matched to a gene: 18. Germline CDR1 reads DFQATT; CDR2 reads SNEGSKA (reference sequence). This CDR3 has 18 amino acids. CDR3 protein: CSARGGLGTSGLYNEQFF. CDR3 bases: TGCAGTGCTCGAGGGGGTTTGGGAACTAGCGGACTCTACAATGAGCAGTTCTTC.

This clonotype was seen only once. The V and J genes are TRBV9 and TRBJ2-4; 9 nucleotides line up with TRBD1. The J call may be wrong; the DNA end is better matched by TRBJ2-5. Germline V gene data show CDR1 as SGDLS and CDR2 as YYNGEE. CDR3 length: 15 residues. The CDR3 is CASSGSQGAEETQYF. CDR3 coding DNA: TGTGCCAGCAGCGGGTCACAGGGGGCCGAGGAGACCCAGTACTTC.

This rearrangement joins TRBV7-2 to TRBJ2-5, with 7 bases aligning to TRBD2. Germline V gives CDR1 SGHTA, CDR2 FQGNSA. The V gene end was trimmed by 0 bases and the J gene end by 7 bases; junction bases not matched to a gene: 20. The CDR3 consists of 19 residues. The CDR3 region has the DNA TGTGCCAGCAGCTTAGCAGGCACCCTGACTAGCCCCGGAACGGGGACCCAGTACTTC. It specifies CASSLAGTLTSPGTGTQYF. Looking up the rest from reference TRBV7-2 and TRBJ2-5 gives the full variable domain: GAGVSQSPSNKVTEKGKDVELRCDPISGHTALYWYRQSLGQGLEFLIYFQGNSAPDKSGLPSDRFSAERTGGSVSTLTIQRTQQEDSAVYLCASSLAGTLTSPGTGTQYFGPGTRLLVL.

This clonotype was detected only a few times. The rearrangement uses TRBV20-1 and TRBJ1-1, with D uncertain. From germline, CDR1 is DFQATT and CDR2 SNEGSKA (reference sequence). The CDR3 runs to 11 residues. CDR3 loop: CSPHRNTEAFF. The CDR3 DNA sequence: TGCAGCCCACATAGGAACACTGAAGCTTTCTTT.

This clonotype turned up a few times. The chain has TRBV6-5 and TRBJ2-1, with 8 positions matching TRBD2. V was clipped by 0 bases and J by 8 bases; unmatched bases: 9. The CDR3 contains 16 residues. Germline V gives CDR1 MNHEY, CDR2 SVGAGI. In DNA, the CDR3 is TGTGCCAGCAGTTACTCCTCCAGCGGGGGTACTCATGAGCAGTTCTTC. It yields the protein CASSYSSSGGTHEQFF.

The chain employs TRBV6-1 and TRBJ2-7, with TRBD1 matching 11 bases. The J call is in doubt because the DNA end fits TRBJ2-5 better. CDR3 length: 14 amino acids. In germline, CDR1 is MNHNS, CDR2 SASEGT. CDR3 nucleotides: TGTGCCAGCAGCCGGGACAGGGGGTACGAGACCCAGTACTTC. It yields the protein CASSRDRGYETQYF.

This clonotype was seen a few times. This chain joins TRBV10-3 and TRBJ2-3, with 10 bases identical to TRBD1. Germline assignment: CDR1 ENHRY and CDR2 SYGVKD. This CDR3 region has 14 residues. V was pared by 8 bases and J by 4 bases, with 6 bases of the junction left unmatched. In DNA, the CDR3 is TGTGCCATCTTCTCCGGGACAGGGGCAGATACGCAGTATTTT. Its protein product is CAIFSGTGADTQYF.

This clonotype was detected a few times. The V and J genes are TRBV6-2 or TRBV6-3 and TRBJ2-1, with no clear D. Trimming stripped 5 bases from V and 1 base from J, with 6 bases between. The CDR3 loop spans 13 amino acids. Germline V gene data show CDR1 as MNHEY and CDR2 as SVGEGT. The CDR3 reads CASSPMSYNEQFF. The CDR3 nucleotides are TGTGCCAGCAGTCCAATGTCCTACAATGAGCAGTTCTTC.

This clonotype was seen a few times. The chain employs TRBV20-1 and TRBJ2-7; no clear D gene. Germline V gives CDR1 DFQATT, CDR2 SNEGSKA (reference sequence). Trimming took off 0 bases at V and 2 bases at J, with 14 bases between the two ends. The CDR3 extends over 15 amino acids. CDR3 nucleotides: TGCAGTGCTAGAGATCGGGCCTTAGGAACCTACGAGCAGTACTTC. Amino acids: CSARDRALGTYEQYF.

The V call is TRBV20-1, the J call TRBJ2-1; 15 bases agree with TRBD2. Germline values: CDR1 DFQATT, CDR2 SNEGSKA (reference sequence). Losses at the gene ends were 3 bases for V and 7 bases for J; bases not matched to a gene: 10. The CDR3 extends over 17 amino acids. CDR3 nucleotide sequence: TGCAGTGCTAGGGGTCCCGGGACTAGCGGGAGGTTAAATGAGCAGTTCTTC. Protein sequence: CSARGPGTSGRLNEQFF.

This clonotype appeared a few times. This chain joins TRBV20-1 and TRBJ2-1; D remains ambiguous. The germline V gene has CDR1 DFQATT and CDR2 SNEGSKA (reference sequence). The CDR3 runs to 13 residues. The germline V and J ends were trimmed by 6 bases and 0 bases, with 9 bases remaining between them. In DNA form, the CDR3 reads TGCAGTGCAGCCCTAGGCTCCTACAATGAGCAGTTCTTC. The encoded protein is CSAALGSYNEQFF.

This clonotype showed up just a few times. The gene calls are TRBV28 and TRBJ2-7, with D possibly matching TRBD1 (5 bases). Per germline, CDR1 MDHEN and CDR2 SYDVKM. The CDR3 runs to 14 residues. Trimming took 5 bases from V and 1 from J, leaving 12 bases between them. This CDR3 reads CASSRRQLSYEQYF. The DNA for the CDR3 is TGTGCCAGCAGTAGACGACAGCTATCCTACGAGCAGTACTTC.

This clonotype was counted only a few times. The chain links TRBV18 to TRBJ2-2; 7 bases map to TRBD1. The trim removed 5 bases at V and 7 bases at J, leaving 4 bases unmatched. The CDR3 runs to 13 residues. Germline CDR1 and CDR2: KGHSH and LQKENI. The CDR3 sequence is CASSYGQVGELFF. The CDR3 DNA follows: TGTGCCAGCTCATACGGACAGGTCGGGGAGCTGTTTTTT.

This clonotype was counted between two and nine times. The CDR3 coding sequence is TGTGCCAGCAGCGCAGGACCGGAGGAGCAGTACTTC. As protein: CASSAGPEEQYF. The chain carries TRBV12-3 or TRBV12-4 and TRBJ2-7; D call uncertain. CDR3 length: 12 amino acids. V was pared by 6 bases and J by 7 bases, with 13 bases between.